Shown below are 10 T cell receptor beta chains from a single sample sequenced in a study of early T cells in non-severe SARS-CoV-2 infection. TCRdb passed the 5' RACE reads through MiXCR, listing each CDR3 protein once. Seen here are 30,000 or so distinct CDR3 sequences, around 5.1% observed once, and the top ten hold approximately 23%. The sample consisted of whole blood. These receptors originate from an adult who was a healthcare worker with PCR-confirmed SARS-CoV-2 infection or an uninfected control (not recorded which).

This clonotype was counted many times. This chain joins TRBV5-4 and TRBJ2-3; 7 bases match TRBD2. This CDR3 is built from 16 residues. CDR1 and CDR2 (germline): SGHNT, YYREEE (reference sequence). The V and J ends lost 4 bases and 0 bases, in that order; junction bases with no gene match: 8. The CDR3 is CASSKTSSISTDTQYF. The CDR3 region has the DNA TGTGCCAGCAGCAAGACTAGCAGTATTAGCACAGATACGCAGTATTTT.

The CDR3 bases are TGTGCCAGCAGTGTTCCCCAGGTCGACGAGCAGTACTTC. Translating it yields CASSVPQVDEQYF. V usage is TRBV2 and J usage is TRBJ2-7; D ambiguous. Germline V gives CDR1 SNHLY, CDR2 FYNNEI. CDR3 size: 13 residues. Trimming removed 4 bases from V and 5 bases from J, with 12 bases in between.

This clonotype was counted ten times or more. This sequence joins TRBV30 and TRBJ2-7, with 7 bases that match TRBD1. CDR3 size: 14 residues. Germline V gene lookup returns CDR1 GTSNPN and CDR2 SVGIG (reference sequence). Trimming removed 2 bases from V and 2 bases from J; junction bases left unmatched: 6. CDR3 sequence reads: CAWSSDRAPYEQYF. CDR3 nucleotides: TGTGCCTGGAGTTCAGACAGGGCCCCCTACGAGCAGTACTTC.

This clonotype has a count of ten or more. CDR3 loop: CASETSGVYNEQFF. The CDR3 region has the DNA TGTGCCTCGGAGACTAGCGGAGTTTACAATGAGCAGTTCTTC. The chain combines TRBV30 with TRBJ2-1, with TRBD2 matching 9 bases. Germline V gives CDR1 GTSNPN, CDR2 SVGIG (reference sequence). Unmatched junction bases numbered 8, after V lost 7 bases and J lost 4 bases. This CDR3 contains 14 residues.

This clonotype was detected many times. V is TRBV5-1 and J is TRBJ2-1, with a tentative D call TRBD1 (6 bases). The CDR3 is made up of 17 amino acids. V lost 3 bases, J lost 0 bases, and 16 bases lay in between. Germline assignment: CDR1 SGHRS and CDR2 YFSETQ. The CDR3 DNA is TGCGCCAGCAGCTGGACCCGGGACACCAGCTCCTACAATGAGCAGTTCTTC. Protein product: CASSWTRDTSSYNEQFF.

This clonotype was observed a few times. The CDR3 DNA follows: TGTGCCTGGAGTTCAGGGGGCGGACAAGAGACCCAGTACTTC. Protein: CAWSSGGGQETQYF. This chain uses TRBV30 with TRBJ2-5; 8 nucleotides agree with TRBD1. Trimming cost V 2 bases and J 2 bases; bases outside gene matches: 4. The germline gives CDR1 GTSNPN, CDR2 SVGIG (reference sequence). This CDR3 is 14 amino acids long.

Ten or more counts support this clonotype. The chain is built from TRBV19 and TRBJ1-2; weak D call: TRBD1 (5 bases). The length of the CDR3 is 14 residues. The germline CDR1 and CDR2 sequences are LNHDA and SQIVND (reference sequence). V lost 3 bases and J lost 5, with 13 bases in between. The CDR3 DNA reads TGTGCCAGTAGTATGTGGCAGGGCCCTTATGGCTACACCTTC. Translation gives CASSMWQGPYGYTF.

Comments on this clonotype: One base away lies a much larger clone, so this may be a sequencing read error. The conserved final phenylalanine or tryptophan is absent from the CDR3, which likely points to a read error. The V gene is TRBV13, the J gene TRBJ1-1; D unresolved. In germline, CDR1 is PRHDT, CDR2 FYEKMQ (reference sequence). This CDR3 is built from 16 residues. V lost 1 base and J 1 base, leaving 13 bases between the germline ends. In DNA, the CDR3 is TGTGCCAGCAGCTTAGAGGCCCCCGAGCCGAACACTGAAGCTTTCTAT. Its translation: CASSLEAPEPNTEAFY.

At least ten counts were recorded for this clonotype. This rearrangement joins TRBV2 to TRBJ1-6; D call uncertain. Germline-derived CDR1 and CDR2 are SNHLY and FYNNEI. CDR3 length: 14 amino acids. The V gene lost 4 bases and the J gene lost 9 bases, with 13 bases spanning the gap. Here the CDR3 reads CASSVGELISPLHF. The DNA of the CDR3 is TGTGCCAGCAGTGTTGGGGAGTTGATTTCACCCCTCCACTTT.

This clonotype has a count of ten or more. CDR3 in amino acids: CASSPRSGGGYGYTF. The CDR3 DNA sequence: TGTGCCAGCAGCCCCCGGTCGGGGGGCGGTTATGGCTACACCTTC. The chain links TRBV7-9 to TRBJ1-2; maybe TRBD1 (6 bases). V was trimmed by 5 bases and J by 5 bases, leaving 18 bases between them. The CDR3 consists of 15 residues. Germline values: CDR1 SEHNR, CDR2 FQNEAQ (reference sequence).